This section outlines one T cell receptor beta chain sequence together with its context. The data belong to a study of blood T cell repertoires in COVID-19. Overall study context: Resolution of symptoms, clearance, or two negative PCRs was present in recovered Cohort 3 donors. PBMCs, B-cell-depleted T cells, or T cells were the source of the cDNA or gDNA that made up the material.

Participants were aged roughly 18 to 95 years, lived in roughly 23 US areas, and enrolled virtually. Per the original data handling: Amplification of reference gene primers was used by the study to estimate nucleated cell counts. The assay was immunoSEQ multiplex PCR, and TCRdb's table has in-frame clones only and misses some. From that table come the V and J calls and clone size; the DNA was used to work out D and trimming. The table shows under 150,000 clones, with about 87% occurring only once. CDR1 is SNHLY, CDR2 FYNNEI, per germline. The CDR3 is made up of 15 amino acids. With 6 bases removed from V and 4 bases from J, the gap between germline ends came to 17 bases.

This chain connects TRBV2 to TRBJ2-3; D is ambiguous. The sequence was collected from a man between 45 and 60 years old in a cohort exposed to, infected with or recovered from COVID-19 (not recorded which). Sequences were obtained from PBMCs or T cells enriched from blood (not recorded which). CDR3: CASRVDPQAADTQYF. The CDR3 DNA follows: TGTGCCAGCAGAGTAGATCCGCAGGCCGCAGATACGCAGTATTTT.